The present TCR beta chain was sequenced within a study of molecular identifiers for immune sequencing clone quantification. TCRdb re-called the PCR reads through MiXCR, storing one row per CDR3 protein. The sample includes about 40,000 distinct CDR3 sequences, 24% of them seen just once. This CDR3 region has 14 residues. The germline gives CDR1 LGHDT, CDR2 YNNKEL (reference sequence). The V end was cut by 5 bases, the J end by 5 bases, with 16 bases between. The study, taken as a whole, reports: Reportedly, one cell's Jurkat TCR RNA was detected within 1,100,000 naive CD8 cells. Clonotypes topping 20 RNA copies carried over 97% of effector molecules but under 1% of naive ones.

For naive CD8 T cells, sorting used the CD8+CD4-CCR7+CD45RA+ phenotype. A note on this clonotype: Its matching antigen is unknown.

The V gene is TRBV3-1, the J gene TRBJ2-7; D tentatively fits TRBD1 or TRBD2 (5 bases each). The sequence was collected from a human donor in good health. Some libraries in this study had Jurkat cell RNA spiked in. Sequencing used naive CD8+ T cells from blood, with Jurkat cell RNA spiked in. Documented subset: FACS-sorted CD8+CD4-CCR7+CD45RA+ naive T cells. The CDR3 DNA reads as TGTGCCAGCAGCGACAGTTGGGGGTCCCACGAGCAGTACTTC. Amino acids: CASSDSWGSHEQYF.